This T cell receptor beta chain was obtained from a study of vaccination and CD4 T cells after COVID-19. The sample's time point: late sampling 161 to 241 days after vaccination in a few convalescent patients. As for treatment: approximately 9-day PBMC culture with coronavirus spike peptide pools or control peptides (ViraFEST assay). Comment on this clonotype: Its specificity is not known.

The study sequenced cultured CD4+ T cell DNA using the Oncomine TCR Beta short-read assay. TCRdb redid the calling of the PCR reads with MiXCR, one entry per CDR3 protein. The profile shows more than 15,000 distinct CDR3 sequences, around 48% of them singletons. This specimen was CD4+ T cells from blood, cultured in vitro, taken about 7 months after SARS-CoV-2 vaccination. The sequence derives from a human donor who had recovered from COVID-19.

CDR3 loop: CSASPYTHEQYF. CDR3 DNA: TGCAGTGCTAGCCCTTATACACACGAGCAGTACTTC. The chain is built from TRBV20-1 and TRBJ2-7; D unclear. Germline CDR1 DFQATT, CDR2 SNEGSKA (reference sequence). The CDR3 has 12 amino acids. V lost 3 bases and J 5 bases, leaving 11 bases between the germline ends.